This T cell receptor (beta chain) derives from a study of cytomegalovirus exposure and HLA in healthy donors. V lost 4 bases and J lost 2; bases outside the gene matches: 10. The germline CDR1 and CDR2 sequences are GTSNPN and SVGIG (reference sequence). The CDR3 is 16 amino acids. The PCR ran on 60 Vbeta and 13 Jbeta primers. Measured with immunoSEQ multiplex PCR; TCRdb has only the in-frame clones, and not every one. The table includes about 120,000 clones, around 68% detected once. Specimen: PBMCs. This receptor was taken from a woman aged 45 to 65 in good health and CMV-seropositive. V and J are TRBV30 and TRBJ2-3, with 9 positions matching TRBD2. The CDR3 nucleotides read TGTGCCTGGACTAGCGGGACCCAAGCCTTCACAGATACGCAGTATTTT. Translation: CAWTSGTQAFTDTQYF.